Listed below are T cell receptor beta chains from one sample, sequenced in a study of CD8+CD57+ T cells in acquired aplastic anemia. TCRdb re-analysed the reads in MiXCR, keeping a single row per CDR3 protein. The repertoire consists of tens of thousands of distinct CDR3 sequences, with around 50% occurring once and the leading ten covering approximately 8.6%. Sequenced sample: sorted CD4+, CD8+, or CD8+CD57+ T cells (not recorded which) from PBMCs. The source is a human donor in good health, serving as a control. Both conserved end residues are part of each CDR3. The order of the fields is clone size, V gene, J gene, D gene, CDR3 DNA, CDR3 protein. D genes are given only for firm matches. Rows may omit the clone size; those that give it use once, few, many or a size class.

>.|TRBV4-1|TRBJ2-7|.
TGCGCCAGCAGCCAAGCGAGAACCTCCCACGAGCAGTACTTC
CASSQARTSHEQYF
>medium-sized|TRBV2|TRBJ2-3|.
TGTGCCAGCAGTGATTTGAGTCTAGCTGTTGATACGCAGTATTTT
CASSDLSLAVDTQYF
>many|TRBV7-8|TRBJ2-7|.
TGTGCCAGCAGCTCCACCCGCTTTGGGCGGTGCTGCTACGAGCAGTACTTC
CASSSTRFGRCCYEQYF
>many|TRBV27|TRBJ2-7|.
TGTGCCAGCAGTTACAGTTGGAACTACGAGCAGTACTTC
CASSYSWNYEQYF
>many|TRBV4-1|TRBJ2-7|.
TGCGCCAGCAGCCAAGTGGAGGGGACGTACGAGCAGTACTTC
CASSQVEGTYEQYF
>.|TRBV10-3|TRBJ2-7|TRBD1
TGTGCCATCAGTCCACCGGGACAGCAATCAACCTACGAGCAGTACTTC
CAISPPGQQSTYEQYF
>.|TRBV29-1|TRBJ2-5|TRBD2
TGCAGCGTTGGACTAGCGGGGGAGACCCAGTACTTC
CSVGLAGETQYF
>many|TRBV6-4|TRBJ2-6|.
TGTGCCAGCAGTGACTCTGGGGGGACCCATTCTGGGGCCAACGTCCTGACTTTC
CASSDSGGTHSGANVLTF
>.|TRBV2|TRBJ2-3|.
TGTGCCAGCAGTAACCCAACAGAGAAGGGAGATACGCAGTATTTT
CASSNPTEKGDTQYF
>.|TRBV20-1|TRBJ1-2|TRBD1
TGCAGTGCCCGGGACAGTTTGGACTATGGCTACACCTTC
CSARDSLDYGYTF
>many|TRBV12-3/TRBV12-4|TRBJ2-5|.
TGTGCCAGCAGCCCCCTAGGGCCCGATATGACCCAGTACTTC
CASSPLGPDMTQYF
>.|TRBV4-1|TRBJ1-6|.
TGCGCCAGCAGCCAAGGTGCTTCACCCCTCCACTTT
CASSQGASPLHF
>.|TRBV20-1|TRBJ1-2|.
TGCAGTGCTAGAGATCGCAGCGACTATGGCTACACCTTC
CSARDRSDYGYTF
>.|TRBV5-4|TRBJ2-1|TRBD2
TGTGCCAGCAGCTTGGACGCGGGAGTTTTGCTCTACAATGAGCAGTTCTTC
CASSLDAGVLLYNEQFF
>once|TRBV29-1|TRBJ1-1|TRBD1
TGCAGCGGGAGACAGGGGGAGCGCACTGAAGCTTTCTTT
CSGRQGERTEAFF
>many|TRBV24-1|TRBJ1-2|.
TGTGCCACCAGTGATCCAACGTCGGACGGACGTTCGGGAGGCTACACCTTC
CATSDPTSDGRSGGYTF
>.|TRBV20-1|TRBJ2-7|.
TGCAGTGCTAGTGTGGTCAACGAGCAGTACTTC
CSASVVNEQYF
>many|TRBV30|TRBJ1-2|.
TGTGCCTGGACTTCACTTGGACTCTCAGGGACCTATGGCTACACCTTC
CAWTSLGLSGTYGYTF
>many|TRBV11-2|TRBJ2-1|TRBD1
TGTGCCAGCAGCCTCACTCAGGGGGCCTACAATGAGCAGTTCTTC
CASSLTQGAYNEQFF
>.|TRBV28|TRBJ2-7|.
TGTGCCAGCCATACCCCCCCCTACGAGCAGTACTTC
CASHTPPYEQYF
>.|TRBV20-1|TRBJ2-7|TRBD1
TGCAGTGCTACCTCCGGGACAGGGAATTACGAGCAGTACTTC
CSATSGTGNYEQYF
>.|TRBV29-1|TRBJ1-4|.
TGCAGCGTTACAATGACAGGCTTGAATGAAAAACTGTTTTTT
CSVTMTGLNEKLFF
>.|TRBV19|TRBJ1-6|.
TGTGCCAGTAGTGATACAGGGCCTTTTAATTCACCCCTCCACTTT
CASSDTGPFNSPLHF
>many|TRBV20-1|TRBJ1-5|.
TGCAGTGCACTTACAGGATATAGCAATCAGCCCCAGCATTTT
CSALTGYSNQPQHF
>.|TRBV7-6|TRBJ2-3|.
TGTGCCAGCAGCTTAGGACTGCAACCTAGCACAGATACGCAGTATTTT
CASSLGLQPSTDTQYF